This T cell receptor (beta chain) was documented in a study of T cells in Graves' hyperthyroidism and ophthalmopathy. Uncontrolled infections, other autoimmune diseases, pregnancy or lactation led to exclusion of patients. RNA transcripts provided the source from which TCR beta CDR3 regions were amplified. TCR CDR3 underwent first-round RT-PCR with the HTBI primer set. One entry per CDR3 protein, called by TCRdb with MiXCR from the multiplex PCR reads. The sample holds about 570,000 distinct CDR3 sequences, roughly 46% seen once. V was trimmed by 6 bases and J by 6 bases, leaving 20 bases between them. This CDR3 is 15 amino acids long.

The chain recombines TRBV12-3 or TRBV12-4 with TRBJ1-2; possible D gene TRBD1, 5 bases. This TCR came from an adult woman with Graves' disease, either hyperthyroidism or ophthalmopathy (not recorded which). Sequenced sample: peripheral blood or thyroid tissue (not recorded which). CDR3: CASRGERGRVHGYTF. The CDR3, as DNA: TGTGCCAGCAGGGGGGAGCGGGGCAGGGTCCATGGCTACACCTTC.